These 2 T cell receptor beta chains were sequenced from one sample in a study of PD-1 blockade in classical Hodgkin lymphoma. As for time point: cycle 4 day 1 (C4D1), after more than five weeks of nivolumab. Brentuximab vedotin exposure varied, and every patient relapsed after autologous stem cell transplantation. Sequencing used immunoSEQ multiplex PCR; TCRdb keeps in-frame clones, though not all of them. The sample contains about 19,000 clones, over 75% of which appear only once. The source material was peripheral blood mononuclear cells (PBMCs), sampled before the fourth cycle of nivolumab. Receptors were obtained from a human donor with classical Hodgkin lymphoma.

The V gene is TRBV12-5, the J gene TRBJ2-1, with D perhaps given as TRBD1 or TRBD2 (5 bases each). V dropped 2 bases and J dropped 10 bases, with 18 bases sitting between them. Germline CDR1 is LGHNT and CDR2 is FRNRAP. The CDR3 is 15 residues long. CDR3 residues: CASGLILSGPEEQFF. CDR3 DNA: TGTGCTAGTGGTTTGATACTATCGGGGCCTGAGGAGCAGTTCTTC. Drawing the rest from reference TRBV12-5 and TRBJ2-1, the complete variable domain is DARVTQTPRHKVTEMGQEVTMRCQPILGHNTVFWYRQTMMQGLELLAYFRNRAPLDDSGMPKDRFSAEMPDATLATLKIQPSEPRDSAVYFCASGLILSGPEEQFFGPGTRLTVL.

This chain uses TRBV16 with TRBJ2-6, with no clear D. V lost 4 bases and J lost 0, with 10 bases in between. CDR3 length: 16 amino acids. Germline loops: CDR1 KGHSY, CDR2 FQNENV. CDR3 loop: CASSPPGISGANVLTF. The CDR3 DNA reads as TGTGCCAGCAGCCCTCCTGGCATCTCTGGGGCCAACGTCCTGACTTTC.